Presented here are 32 T cell receptor beta chains from one specimen sequenced in a study of OX40 agonist ivuxolimab in advanced cancers. Profiled with immunoSEQ multiplex PCR; TCRdb holds only in-frame clones, not every one. The sample includes about 62,000 clones, roughly 78% of them seen just once. This specimen consisted of CD4+ or CD8+ T cells sorted from blood, obtained in a trial of the OX40 agonist ivuxolimab. The origin of the receptors is an adult with an advanced solid tumor such as melanoma, head and neck, liver or kidney cancer.

This clone appeared a few times. This chain connects TRBV5-6 to TRBJ2-3, with D possibly being TRBD2 (7 bases). CDR1 and CDR2 from the germline V gene are SGHDT and YYEEEE. V lost 3 bases to trimming and J lost 2 bases, with 16 bases between them. The CDR3 contains 16 residues. In DNA, the CDR3 is TGTGCCAGCAGCTCCCCTGGTGGGGGGGCCACAGATACGCAGTATTTT. It specifies CASSSPGGGATDTQYF.

The chain combines TRBV2 with TRBJ1-1, with 7 bases aligning to TRBD1. V was clipped by 7 bases and J by 6 bases; unmatched bases: 5. Germline V gene lookup returns CDR1 SNHLY and CDR2 FYNNEI. The CDR3 contains 12 residues. The CDR3 bases are TGTGCCAGCACCGAACAGGGGCCTGAAGCTTTCTTT. Residues: CASTEQGPEAFF.

As DNA, the CDR3 is TGCGCCAGCAGCCCAGGACTAGCGGTTAGCACAGATACGCAGTATTTT. It codes for CASSPGLAVSTDTQYF. The chain links TRBV4-1 to TRBJ2-3, with 10 bases that match TRBD2. Per the germline V gene, CDR1 is MGHRA and CDR2 is YSYEKL. CDR3 length: 16 residues. Unmatched junction bases numbered 4, after V lost 4 bases and J lost 0 bases.

The V gene is TRBV9, the J gene TRBJ2-5, with TRBD1 matching 7 bases. The CDR3 consists of 15 residues. The germline V gene encodes CDR1 SGDLS and CDR2 YYNGEE. The V and J ends lost 3 bases and 2 bases, in that order; junction bases with no gene match: 7. CDR3 in DNA: TGTGCCAGCAGCGGCGTTGGGACAGTTCAAGAGACCCAGTACTTC. Protein: CASSGVGTVQETQYF.

The DNA for the CDR3 is TGTGCCAGCAGCTTATTTGCATCAGGGACCCAGTACTTC. Protein: CASSLFASGTQYF. The rearrangement joins TRBV7-9 to TRBJ2-5; D is unclear. V lost 2 bases and J 7 bases, leaving 11 bases between the germline ends. The germline gives CDR1 SEHNR, CDR2 FQNEAQ (reference sequence). CDR3 length: 13 residues.

V is TRBV7-2 and J is TRBJ2-2; weak D call: TRBD2 (7 bases). V lost 4 bases, J lost 6 bases, and 9 bases lay in between. Germline CDR1 SGHTA, CDR2 FQGNSA. This CDR3 contains 13 residues. The CDR3 loop is CASSYGGPGELFF. In DNA form, the CDR3 reads TGTGCCAGCAGCTACGGGGGGCCCGGGGAGCTGTTTTTT.

There are a few counts of this clone. One end of the junction varies from germline; a read error may be responsible. This chain's CDR3 is CASSLDTANTQYF. CDR3 DNA: TGTGCCAGTAGTTTAGACACCGCGAATACGCAGTATTTT. The chain links TRBV19 to TRBJ2-3, with D unclear. The CDR3 runs to 13 residues. Per the germline V gene, CDR1 is LNHDA and CDR2 is SQIVND (reference sequence). The complete variable domain, with remaining parts taken from reference TRBV19 and TRBJ2-3, reads DGGITQSPKYLFRKEGQNVTLSCEQNLNHDAMYWYRQDPGQGLRLIYYSQIVNDFQKGDIAEGYSVSREKKESFPLTVTSAQKNPTAFYLCASSLDTANTQYFGPGTRLTVL.

V is TRBV27 and J is TRBJ2-7, with D hard to call. The CDR3 sequence is 12 residues long. Germline CDR1 reads MNHEY; CDR2 reads SMNVEV (reference sequence). The V end was cut by 1 base, the J end by 3 bases, with 4 bases between. The chain's CDR3 is CASSLYCYEQYF. The CDR3 bases are TGTGCCAGCAGTTTATACTGCTACGAGCAGTACTTC.

The chain is built from TRBV2 and TRBJ1-1, with D unresolved. V lost 2 bases, J lost 5 bases, and 6 bases lay in between. Germline lookup yields CDR1 SNHLY and CDR2 FYNNEI. The CDR3 extends over 12 amino acids. CDR3: CASSEPFTEAFF. The CDR3 region has the DNA TGTGCCAGCAGTGAACCCTTTACTGAAGCTTTCTTT.

This clone was observed once. The chain has TRBV5-6 and TRBJ2-1; D might be TRBD1 or TRBD2, each matching 5 bases. The CDR3 totals 12 residues. Trimming took off 2 bases at V and 6 bases at J, with 6 bases between the two ends. The germline gives CDR1 SGHDT, CDR2 YYEEEE. CDR3 coding DNA: TGTGCCAGCAGCTTTGGGACCAATGAGCAGTTCTTC. Its translation: CASSFGTNEQFF.

CDR3 nucleotide sequence: TGTGCCAGCAGCTTGGCCATGGAGACACGGAGGAATGAAAAACTGTTTTTT. It encodes CASSLAMETRRNEKLFF. V gene TRBV5-6 combines with J gene TRBJ1-4; no clear D gene. V lost 0 bases and J 5 bases, leaving 17 bases between the germline ends. The CDR3 has 17 residues. Germline values: CDR1 SGHDT, CDR2 YYEEEE.

This clone turned up a few times. The chain has TRBV7-2 and TRBJ1-2, with TRBD1 matching 9 bases. Germline trimming cut 1 base from V and 5 bases from J; bases unmatched to any gene: 2. This CDR3 spans 14 amino acids. Germline-derived CDR1 and CDR2 are SGHTA and FQGNSA. The chain's CDR3 is CASSLGQGGYGYTF. CDR3 bases: TGTGCCAGCAGCTTAGGACAGGGGGGTTATGGCTACACCTTC. The full variable domain, rest sourced from reference TRBV7-2 and TRBJ1-2, is GAGVSQSPSNKVTEKGKDVELRCDPISGHTALYWYRQSLGQGLEFLIYFQGNSAPDKSGLPSDRFSAERTGGSVSTLTIQRTQQEDSAVYLCASSLGQGGYGYTFGSGTRLTVV.

The chain links TRBV7-6 to TRBJ1-1; the match to TRBD1 covers 7 bases. The CDR3 loop spans 16 amino acids. The junction had 14 bases not matched to a gene; V was cut back by 5 bases and J by 5 bases. The germline V gene encodes CDR1 SGHVS and CDR2 FNYEAQ. The CDR3 reads CASSLGGGQGYTEAFF. DNA of the CDR3: TGTGCCAGCAGCCTCGGAGGGGGCCAGGGGTATACTGAAGCTTTCTTT.

This chain connects TRBV5-6 to TRBJ2-7, with 10 positions matching TRBD1. With 3 bases clipped from V and 3 bases from J, the junction kept 3 bases outside the gene matches. The CDR3 has 14 residues. Germline assignment: CDR1 SGHDT and CDR2 YYEEEE. The CDR3, as DNA: TGTGCCAGCAGCTGGGGGACAGGGGACTACGAGCAGTACTTC. Translation gives CASSWGTGDYEQYF.

As for this clone: Germline and junction disagree at one end, which may indicate a read error. The chain has TRBV7-7 and TRBJ2-2, with TRBD2 matching 7 bases. The CDR3 sequence is 14 residues long. Germline CDR1 reads SSHAT; CDR2 reads FNYEAQ (reference sequence). CDR3 DNA: TGTGCTAGCAGTCGCACGGGGGGTACCGGGGAGCTGTTTTTT. Its translation: CASSRTGGTGELFF.

In nucleotides, the CDR3 is TGTGCCAGCAGTCCAATGCGGGTTGGTACCGGGGAGCTGTTTTTT. Protein: CASSPMRVGTGELFF. The chain recombines TRBV28 with TRBJ2-2; tentative D call: TRBD2 (5 bases). V lost 5 bases and J 5 bases, leaving 15 bases between the germline ends. This CDR3 spans 15 amino acids. Germline values: CDR1 MDHEN, CDR2 SYDVKM.

V usage is TRBV20-1 and J usage is TRBJ2-2; D unresolved. The CDR3 runs to 11 residues. Germline V gene data show CDR1 as DFQATT and CDR2 as SNEGSKA (reference sequence). V lost 1 base to trimming and J lost 6 bases, with 3 bases between them. The CDR3 spells CSARGPGELFF. The CDR3 region has the DNA TGCAGTGCTAGAGGTCCCGGGGAGCTGTTTTTT.

The V and J genes are TRBV6-1 and TRBJ2-1; 8 positions match TRBD2. Germline lookup yields CDR1 MNHNS and CDR2 SASEGT. Losses at the gene ends were 3 bases for V and 2 bases for J; bases not matched to a gene: 3. CDR3 length equals 15 residues. In DNA, the CDR3 is TGTGCCAGCAGTGACGGGACTAGTCCCTACAATGAGCAGTTCTTC. Amino acid sequence: CASSDGTSPYNEQFF.

This rearrangement joins TRBV27 to TRBJ2-3; possible D gene TRBD2, 6 bases. CDR1 is MNHEY, CDR2 SMNVEV, per germline (reference sequence). This CDR3 has 16 amino acids. Trimming pared 6 bases from V and 0 bases from J, leaving 16 bases between. CDR3 sequence reads: CASRAGSGASTDTQYF. The CDR3 DNA reads as TGTGCCAGCAGGGCGGGGAGCGGTGCTAGCACAGATACGCAGTATTTT.

The rearrangement joins TRBV6-5 to TRBJ2-7, with D perhaps TRBD2 (5 bases). This CDR3 is 15 amino acids long. Trimming pared 4 bases from V and 3 bases from J, leaving 16 bases between. Germline lookup yields CDR1 MNHEY and CDR2 SVGAGI. The CDR3 bases are TGTGCCAGCAGTTTGGCCGGACTGGAAAACTACGAGCAGTACTTC. Residues: CASSLAGLENYEQYF.

This chain uses TRBV15 with TRBJ2-5, with D possibly TRBD1 on 5 matching bases. V was cut by 0 bases and J by 4 bases, with 9 bases left in between. The CDR3 covers 14 residues. The germline gives CDR1 LNHNV, CDR2 YYDKDF (reference sequence). This CDR3 reads CATSRDARGETQYF. In DNA form, the CDR3 reads TGTGCCACCAGCAGAGATGCAAGGGGAGAGACCCAGTACTTC.

This sequence joins TRBV11-3 and TRBJ1-1; TRBD1 might be the D (5 bases). CDR3 size: 13 residues. V lost 9 bases and J 2 bases, leaving 13 bases between the germline ends. Per germline, CDR1 SGHNT and CDR2 YENEEA. Here the CDR3 DNA reads TGTGCCAGTGGGACGGGGAAAAACACTGAAGCTTTCTTT. Translating it yields CASGTGKNTEAFF.

The chain is built from TRBV5-1 and TRBJ2-5; 8 nucleotides match TRBD1. The CDR3 has 15 amino acids. CDR1 is SGHRS and CDR2 is YFSETQ in the germline V gene. Losses at the gene ends were 2 bases for V and 5 bases for J; bases not matched to a gene: 8. The CDR3 protein is CASSFSQGAGETQYF. Here the CDR3 DNA reads TGCGCCAGCAGCTTCTCTCAGGGGGCGGGGGAGACCCAGTACTTC.

There are a few counts of this clone. The rearrangement links TRBV20-1 to TRBJ2-7; D is perhaps TRBD1 or TRBD2 (5 bases each). The CDR3 is 11 amino acids. Trimming took 5 bases from V and 5 from J, leaving 10 bases between them. CDR1 and CDR2 (germline): DFQATT, SNEGSKA (reference sequence). Here the CDR3 reads CSAPGSHEQYF. In DNA, the CDR3 is TGCAGTGCTCCAGGGAGCCACGAGCAGTACTTC.

This clone showed up just once. The V call is TRBV6-1, the J call TRBJ2-5; 15 nucleotides agree with TRBD2. This CDR3 is 15 amino acids long. Germline V CDR1 and CDR2: MNHNS, SASEGT. With 7 bases clipped from V and 8 bases from J, the junction kept 8 bases outside the gene matches. The CDR3 DNA reads TGTGCCAGCAATAACATGGGACTAGCGGGGGGCACCCAGTACTTC. Translated, it gives CASNNMGLAGGTQYF.

V and J are TRBV9 and TRBJ2-1; a possible D gene is TRBD2 (5 bases). The V end lost 0 bases, the J end lost 5 bases, and 9 bases lay between the germline ends. CDR1 SGDLS and CDR2 YYNGEE come from the germline V gene. The CDR3 is 14 residues long. CDR3 DNA: TGTGCCAGCAGCGTAGCTCAGACTAACAATGAGCAGTTCTTC. Its protein product is CASSVAQTNNEQFF.

The chain couples TRBV5-8 to TRBJ2-3; TRBD2 agrees at 8 bases. The CDR3 extends over 16 amino acids. Germline loops: CDR1 SGHTS, CDR2 YDEGEE. The junction had 9 bases not matched to a gene; V was cut back by 5 bases and J by 1 base. DNA for the CDR3: TGTGCCAGCAGACAATATAGCGGGACCGGCACAGATACGCAGTATTTT. Protein: CASRQYSGTGTDTQYF.

The chain carries TRBV6-5 and TRBJ1-5; no clear D. The V gene lost 6 bases and the J gene lost 0 bases, with 12 bases spanning the gap. Germline V gene sequence: CDR1 MNHEY, CDR2 SVGAGI. The CDR3 runs to 15 residues. The CDR3, as DNA: TGTGCCAGCAGCACCGTCAGGTATAGCAATCAGCCCCAGCATTTT. Translation gives CASSTVRYSNQPQHF.

This chain links TRBV6-1 with TRBJ1-1; D not certain. The CDR3 extends over 13 amino acids. Trimming removed 8 bases at V and 2 bases at J, with 12 bases between. Germline V gene data show CDR1 as MNHNS and CDR2 as SASEGT. The CDR3 bases are TGTGCCAGCCCCCCCGGGGTAAACACTGAAGCTTTCTTT. Its translation: CASPPGVNTEAFF.

This chain links TRBV28 with TRBJ2-7; possibly TRBD2 for D (6 bases). Trimming removed 5 bases at V and 11 bases at J, with 19 bases between. Germline V gene data show CDR1 as MDHEN and CDR2 as SYDVKM. This CDR3 is built from 13 residues. The CDR3, as DNA: TGTGCCAGCAGTCCACCGGGAGCCCGTACTAAGTACTTC. This sequence encodes CASSPPGARTKYF.

The CDR3 bases are TGTGCCAGCAGTCGCCTCATTGGAGTCCTCCCCTACGAGCAGTACTTC. As protein: CASSRLIGVLPYEQYF. This chain uses TRBV28 with TRBJ2-7; D is unresolved. Germline V lookup: CDR1 MDHEN, CDR2 SYDVKM. This CDR3 region has 16 residues. V was pared by 5 bases and J by 2 bases, with 19 bases between.

The CDR3 DNA reads as TGTGCCATCAGAGGGGGCGACAATGAAAAACTGTTTTTT. This encodes CAIRGGDNEKLFF. The chain couples TRBV10-3 to TRBJ1-4, with 7 bases matching TRBD1. V lost 6 bases to trimming and J lost 5 bases; unmatched junction nucleotides: 3. The CDR3 sequence is 13 residues long. In germline, CDR1 is ENHRY, CDR2 SYGVKD.